These 29 T cell receptor beta chains were all obtained from the same sample, sequenced in a study of T cells in Graves' hyperthyroidism and ophthalmopathy. RNA transcripts yielded amplified TCR beta CDR3 regions. First-round RT-PCR with HTBI primers amplified the TCR CDR3 region. TCRdb re-derived calls from the multiplex PCR reads in MiXCR, one entry per CDR3 protein. The sample comprises approximately 380,000 distinct CDR3 sequences, roughly an eighth of which are singletons, and 28% rests with the top ten. Sequencing was done on a sample of blood. The receptors originated from a man in his fifties with Graves' ophthalmopathy.

Concerning this clonotype itself: A read error may be the cause here, since a much bigger clone is one base away. The chain carries TRBV28 and TRBJ2-5, with D tentatively TRBD2 (6 bases). The V gene lost 10 bases and the J gene lost 5 bases, with 17 bases spanning the gap. Germline V lookup: CDR1 MDHEN, CDR2 SYDVKM. The CDR3 covers 13 residues. CDR3 coding DNA: TGTGCCATCAAAAAGGACGGAGGGGAGACCCAGTACTTC. Residues: CAIKKDGGETQYF.

Ten or more counts support this clonotype. The chain joins TRBV30 to TRBJ1-1; D remains unclear. Trimming removed 0 bases at V and 1 base at J, with 12 bases between. The CDR3 length is 15 residues. CDR1 and CDR2 (germline): GTSNPN, SVGIG (reference sequence). In DNA form, the CDR3 reads TGTGCCTGGAGTGTACTGGGTAAGACGAACACTGAAGCTTTCTTT. This translates into CAWSVLGKTNTEAFF.

The CDR3 sequence is CATSTFTEAFF. The CDR3 DNA reads TGTGCCACCAGTACCTTCACTGAAGCTTTCTTT. The rearrangement uses TRBV24-1 and TRBJ1-1; D call uncertain. The germline gives CDR1 KGHDR, CDR2 SFDVKD. V was cut by 6 bases and J by 4 bases, with 5 bases left in between. The CDR3 covers 11 residues.

The chain has TRBV28 and TRBJ2-5; D unclear. Between the trimmed V and J ends, which lost 5 bases and 1 base, there was a span of 11 bases. The CDR3 loop spans 14 amino acids. From germline, CDR1 is MDHEN and CDR2 SYDVKM. CDR3 amino acids: CASSDIAVQETQYF. The CDR3 region has the DNA TGTGCCAGCAGTGATATAGCAGTCCAAGAGACCCAGTACTTC. Looking up the rest from reference TRBV28 and TRBJ2-5 gives the full variable domain: DVKVTQSSRYLVKRTGEKVFLECVQDMDHENMFWYRQDPGLGLRLIYFSYDVKMKEKGDIPEGYSVSREKKERFSLILESASTNQTSMYLCASSDIAVQETQYFGPGTRLLVL.

Comments on this clonotype: A clone one base away is much larger, so this may be a read error. V and J are TRBV5-1 and TRBJ2-7, with 8 bases that match TRBD2. This CDR3 spans 15 amino acids. Germline V gene data show CDR1 as SGHRS and CDR2 as YFSETQ. The CDR3 sequence is CASSSVSGASYGQYF. The CDR3, as DNA: TGCGCCAGCAGCTCAGTTAGCGGGGCTTCCTACGGGCAGTACTTC.

Concerning this clonotype itself: This may come from a read error, since a much larger clone is one base off. This sequence joins TRBV28 and TRBJ1-1, with a tentative D call TRBD1 (6 bases). The CDR3 runs 12 residues. Germline CDR1 MDHEN, CDR2 SYDVKM. CDR3 bases: TGTGTCAGCAGGGGTTGGGAAACTGAAGCTTTCTTT. Its protein is CVSRGWETEAFF.

This clonotype has ten or more counts. The rearrangement links TRBV3-1 to TRBJ1-4, with D possibly TRBD1 on 6 matching bases. Per the germline V gene, CDR1 is LGHDT and CDR2 is YNNKEL (reference sequence). The length of the CDR3 is 16 residues. Between the trimmed V and J ends, which lost 2 bases and 7 bases, there was a span of 17 bases. The CDR3 spells CASSQPGTSSGEKLFF. The CDR3 region has the DNA TGTGCCAGCAGCCAACCGGGGACATCTTCGGGTGAAAAACTGTTTTTT.

This clonotype showed up many times. The V gene is TRBV28, the J gene TRBJ2-2, with D possibly matching TRBD2 (5 bases). The CDR3 length is 17 residues. V lost 2 bases, J lost 0 bases, and 13 bases lay in between. Germline lookup yields CDR1 MDHEN and CDR2 SYDVKM. CDR3 DNA sequence: TGTGCCAGCAGTTTAGTGGGAGCGGAGACGAACACCGGGGAGCTGTTTTTT. It encodes CASSLVGAETNTGELFF.

At least ten counts were recorded for this clonotype. The chain uses TRBV20-1 and TRBJ2-2, with a weak D call TRBD2 (6 bases). The CDR3 loop spans 12 amino acids. The V end lost 8 bases, the J end lost 7 bases, and 14 bases lay between the germline ends. Germline V lookup: CDR1 DFQATT, CDR2 SNEGSKA (reference sequence). The DNA of the CDR3 is TGCAGTACCCGGGAGCATAACGGGGAGCTGTTTTTT. Its protein product is CSTREHNGELFF.

V usage is TRBV30 and J usage is TRBJ2-7; the D gene is possibly TRBD1 (5 bases). Trimming pared 4 bases from V and 0 bases from J, leaving 13 bases between. CDR1 GTSNPN and CDR2 SVGIG come from the germline V gene (reference sequence). The CDR3 has 14 residues. The CDR3 is CAWTEKGPSYEQYF. The DNA for the CDR3 is TGTGCCTGGACGGAAAAGGGGCCCTCCTACGAGCAGTACTTC.

On this clonotype: Mismatch with germline at one junction end may stem from a read error. This rearrangement joins TRBV5-1 to TRBJ2-7; 13 positions agree with TRBD2. Germline V lookup: CDR1 SGHRS, CDR2 YFSETQ. The CDR3 length is 14 residues. CDR3 region: CASSWGTSGNEQYF. DNA for the CDR3: TGTGCCAGCAGCTGGGGGACTAGCGGGAACGAGCAGTACTTC.

The CDR3 protein is CASSLPGLNYNEQFF. CDR3 coding DNA: TGTGCCAGCAGCCTTCCCGGACTAAATTACAATGAGCAGTTCTTC. This chain connects TRBV5-4 to TRBJ2-1, with D maybe TRBD2 (6 bases). V was cut by 4 bases and J by 4 bases, with 15 bases left in between. Per germline, CDR1 SGHNT and CDR2 YYREEE (reference sequence). The CDR3 covers 15 residues.

This clonotype has at least ten counts. V and J are TRBV28 and TRBJ1-4; no clear D. V lost 3 bases to trimming and J lost 3 bases, with 5 bases between them. The CDR3 is 13 amino acids. The germline gives CDR1 MDHEN, CDR2 SYDVKM. The CDR3 bases are TGTGCCAGCAGTTTGACCTCTAATGAAAAACTGTTTTTT. It codes for CASSLTSNEKLFF.

This clonotype was seen ten or more times. The chain couples TRBV30 to TRBJ1-1, with TRBD1 matching 8 bases. Germline values: CDR1 GTSNPN, CDR2 SVGIG (reference sequence). J lost 3 bases, V lost 7 bases, and 10 bases had no gene match. The CDR3 contains 14 residues. CDR3 sequence (DNA): TGTGCCTTGACCCGGGACAGGCAGTACACTGAAGCTTTCTTT. This gives the protein CALTRDRQYTEAFF. Using reference TRBV30 and TRBJ1-1 for the parts outside the CDR3, the full variable domain is SQTIHQWPATLVQPVGSPLSLECTVEGTSNPNLYWYRQAAGRGLQLLFYSVGIGQISSEVPQNLSASRPQDRQFILSSKKLLLSDSGFYLCALTRDRQYTEAFFGQGTRLTVV.

This clonotype was recorded many times. The rearrangement links TRBV12-3 or TRBV12-4 to TRBJ2-3; D ambiguous. V lost 4 bases, J lost 0 bases, and 8 bases lay in between. This CDR3 contains 14 residues. CDR3 DNA sequence: TGTGCCAGCAGTTCGCCAACTAGCACAGATACGCAGTATTTT. Its translation: CASSSPTSTDTQYF.

As regards this clonotype: A much larger clone lies one base from this, so it may be a read error. J is TRBJ2-3 and V is TRBV13; 8 nucleotides line up with TRBD2. Trimming cost V 5 bases and J 1 base; bases outside gene matches: 8. The germline V gene encodes CDR1 PRHDT and CDR2 FYEKMQ (reference sequence). The CDR3 runs to 16 residues. CDR3 nucleotides: TGTGCCAGCAGCCGACCTATGACTAGCGGCACAGATACGCAGTATTTT. Translating it yields CASSRPMTSGTDTQYF.

This clonotype was detected ten times or more. The V call is TRBV4-1, the J call TRBJ2-5; TRBD1 aligns across 7 bases. V was pared by 0 bases and J by 1 base, with 5 bases of the junction left unmatched. From germline, CDR1 is MGHRA and CDR2 YSYEKL. This CDR3 region has 16 residues. CDR3 DNA sequence: TGCGCCAGCAGCCAAGAAGGGGCAGGGGGCCAAGAGACCCAGTACTTC. Translating it yields CASSQEGAGGQETQYF.

This clonotype was counted at least ten times. The chain uses TRBV28 and TRBJ2-7, with TRBD1 as a possible D gene (5 bases). The ends were cut back, 5 bases at V and 0 bases at J, with 17 bases in the middle. CDR1 MDHEN and CDR2 SYDVKM come from the germline V gene. CDR3 length: 16 residues. CDR3 nucleotides: TGTGCCAGCAGTCCCCAGACAGTCCCAAGCTCCTACGAGCAGTACTTC. Its protein is CASSPQTVPSSYEQYF.

This clonotype showed up many times. The chain's CDR3 is CAISDADRVEDTQYF. In nucleotides, the CDR3 is TGTGCCATCAGTGATGCCGACAGGGTTGAAGATACGCAGTATTTT. The genes are TRBV10-3 and TRBJ2-3, with 7 bases fitting TRBD1. The CDR3 is made up of 15 amino acids. CDR1 and CDR2 from the germline V gene are ENHRY and SYGVKD. J lost 5 bases, V lost 3 bases, and 8 bases had no gene match.

This clonotype occurred a few times. The rearrangement joins TRBV30 to TRBJ2-3; 11 bases agree with TRBD2. V was clipped by 3 bases and J by 4 bases; unmatched bases: 6. The CDR3 is made up of 15 amino acids. Germline lookup yields CDR1 GTSNPN and CDR2 SVGIG (reference sequence). DNA of the CDR3: TGTGCCTGGAGGGCGGGACTAGCGGCCCCAGATACGCAGTATTTT. Its translation is CAWRAGLAAPDTQYF.

This clonotype has ten or more counts. J is TRBJ2-7 and V is TRBV20-1, with 10 bases lining up with TRBD2. The CDR3 is 15 residues long. The trim removed 6 bases at V and 1 base at J, leaving 9 bases unmatched. The germline V gene encodes CDR1 DFQATT and CDR2 SNEGSKA (reference sequence). The CDR3, as DNA: TGCAGTGCCGATAACCTAGCGGGAGAGTCCTACGAGCAGTACTTC. This translates into CSADNLAGESYEQYF.

This clonotype has ten or more counts. CDR3 bases: TGTGCCTGGTCACGAGGAGCCATCTACAATGAGCAGTTCTTC. It encodes CAWSRGAIYNEQFF. This chain connects TRBV30 to TRBJ2-1; no clear D. The CDR3 runs 14 residues. Trimming shortened V by 5 bases and J by 3 bases, and 14 bases separated the two germline ends. Germline V lookup: CDR1 GTSNPN, CDR2 SVGIG (reference sequence).

This clonotype was seen many times. J is TRBJ2-7 and V is TRBV12-3 or TRBV12-4; tentative D call: TRBD1 (6 bases). This CDR3 region has 12 residues. V was cut by 6 bases and J by 2 bases, with 8 bases left in between. The CDR3 loop reads CASRGQTYEQYF. The CDR3 region has the DNA TGTGCCAGCAGAGGACAGACCTACGAGCAGTACTTC.

This clonotype was recorded at least ten times. J is TRBJ2-3 and V is TRBV5-5; 7 bases agree with TRBD2. Germline-derived CDR1 and CDR2 are SGHKS and YYEKEE (reference sequence). V shed 4 bases, J shed 2 bases, and the junction held 10 bases outside the gene matches. CDR3 length: 16 residues. CDR3 DNA sequence: TGTGCCAGCAGCCCGCCTTGGGAGGGGAACACAGATACGCAGTATTTT. Protein sequence: CASSPPWEGNTDTQYF.

This clonotype was detected many times. This chain uses TRBV7-9 with TRBJ2-3, with 12 bases lining up with TRBD2. This CDR3 has 16 amino acids. V lost 1 base, J lost 5 bases, and 4 bases stayed unmatched. Germline V CDR1 and CDR2: SEHNR, FQNEAQ (reference sequence). As DNA, the CDR3 is TGTGCCAGCAGCTTAGGACTAGCGGGAGATATAGATACGCAGTATTTT. This codes for CASSLGLAGDIDTQYF.

The chain is built from TRBV9 and TRBJ2-3; either TRBD1 or TRBD2 may fit D (5 bases each). Germline V lookup: CDR1 SGDLS, CDR2 YYNGEE. Trimming removed 2 bases from V and 1 base from J, with 8 bases in between. CDR3 length: 14 amino acids. CDR3 bases: TGTGCCAGCAGCGTGGGACGGCGCACAGATACGCAGTATTTT. It encodes CASSVGRRTDTQYF.

This chain joins TRBV6-1 and TRBJ1-2; maybe TRBD1 (6 bases). This CDR3 contains 13 residues. CDR1 MNHNS and CDR2 SASEGT come from the germline V gene. Trimming removed 5 bases at V and 8 bases at J, with 15 bases between. The CDR3, as DNA: TGTGCCAGCAGTCGGGGGGGGGCTGGGGGCTACACCTTC. Protein: CASSRGGAGGYTF.

This clonotype has only a few counts. The chain employs TRBV10-1 and TRBJ2-1; TRBD2 agrees at 11 bases. Trimming removed 9 bases from V and 6 bases from J; junction bases left unmatched: 7. Germline V gene data show CDR1 as WNHNN and CDR2 as SYGVQD (reference sequence). CDR3 size: 14 residues. Here the CDR3 reads CARELAGEGNEQFF. For the CDR3, the DNA is TGCGCCAGGGAACTAGCGGGAGAGGGCAATGAGCAGTTCTTC.

This clonotype was counted between two and nine times. The J gene is TRBJ2-1, the V gene TRBV9; tentative D call: TRBD2 (6 bases). The CDR3 is 16 amino acids. V lost 4 bases, J lost 5 bases, and 19 bases lay in between. The V gene's germline CDR1 is SGDLS and CDR2 YYNGEE. The DNA of the CDR3 is TGTGCCAGCAGCCCAGGCGGTAGCGGAGCAGACAATGAGCAGTTCTTC. Translation: CASSPGGSGADNEQFF.